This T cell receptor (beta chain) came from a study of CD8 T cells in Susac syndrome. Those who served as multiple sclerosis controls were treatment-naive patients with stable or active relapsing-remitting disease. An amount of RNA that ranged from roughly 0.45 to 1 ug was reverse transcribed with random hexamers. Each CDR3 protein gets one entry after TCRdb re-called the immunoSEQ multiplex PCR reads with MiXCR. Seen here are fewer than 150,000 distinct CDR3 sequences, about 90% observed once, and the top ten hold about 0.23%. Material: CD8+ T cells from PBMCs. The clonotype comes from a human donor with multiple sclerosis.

The DNA for the CDR3 is TGCAGCGTTGAAACCCTACTCGGGCAGTACTTC. This gives the protein CSVETLLGQYF. This sequence joins TRBV29-1 and TRBJ2-7, with D unclear. CDR3 length: 11 amino acids. Germline loops: CDR1 SQVTM, CDR2 ANQGSEA. V lost 2 bases and J 9 bases, leaving 11 bases between the germline ends.